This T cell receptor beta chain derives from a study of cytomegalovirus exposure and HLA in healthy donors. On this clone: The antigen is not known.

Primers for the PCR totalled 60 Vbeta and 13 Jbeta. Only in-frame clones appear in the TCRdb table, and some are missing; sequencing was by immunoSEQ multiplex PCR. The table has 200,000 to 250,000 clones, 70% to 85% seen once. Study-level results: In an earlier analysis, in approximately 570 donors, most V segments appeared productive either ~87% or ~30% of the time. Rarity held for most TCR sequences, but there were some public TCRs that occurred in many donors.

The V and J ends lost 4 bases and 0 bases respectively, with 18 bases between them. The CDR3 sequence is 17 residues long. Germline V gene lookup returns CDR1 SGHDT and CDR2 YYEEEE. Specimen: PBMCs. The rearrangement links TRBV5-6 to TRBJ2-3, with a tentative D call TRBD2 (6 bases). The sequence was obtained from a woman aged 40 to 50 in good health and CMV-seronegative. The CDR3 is CASSVGGVSRSTDTQYF. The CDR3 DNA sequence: TGTGCCAGCAGCGTCGGAGGGGTATCCCGGAGCACAGATACGCAGTATTTT.